The sequence of this T cell receptor (beta chain) was determined in a study of blood T cells in healthy people across ages. This clonotype has ten or more counts. Through a sample-barcoded 5' primer and a J-beta primer mix, a second PCR was run for roughly 7 to 11 cycles. Via MiXCR, TCRdb re-called the 5' RACE reads, giving one row per CDR3 protein. The data show hundreds of thousands of distinct CDR3 sequences, under 35% seen once. The CDR3 covers 15 residues. Trimming pared 4 bases from V and 4 bases from J, leaving 17 bases between. Germline V lookup: CDR1 SGHRS, CDR2 YFSETQ. The TCR sequence derives from a woman older than 75 in good health. The source material was blood. The V call is TRBV5-1, the J call TRBJ2-5; perhaps TRBD2 as D (6 bases). CDR3 nucleotides: TGCGCCAGCAGCACAATGGGGGACTTTCCAGAGACCCAGTACTTC. This encodes CASSTMGDFPETQYF.